The 22 T cell receptor beta chains below all came from one sample that was sequenced in a study of cytomegalovirus exposure and HLA in healthy donors. 60 Vbeta and 13 Jbeta primers were used in PCR. Sequenced by immunoSEQ multiplex PCR; TCRdb stores in-frame clones only, minus some. The table records around 110,000 clones, roughly 77% of them present only once. Sequenced material: PBMCs. These receptors were collected from a man aged 35 to 55 in good health and CMV-seronegative.

V gene TRBV28 combines with J gene TRBJ1-2, with TRBD1 matching over 9 bases. V dropped 4 bases and J dropped 3; count of bases not matched to a gene: 18. Germline V gene lookup returns CDR1 MDHEN and CDR2 SYDVKM. This CDR3 region has 19 residues. The CDR3 coding sequence is TGTGCCAGCAGTTACCGCTCAACAGGGGGCGCGTTCGGATACTATGGCTACACCTTC. Its translation is CASSYRSTGGAFGYYGYTF.

The CDR3 DNA follows: TGCAGTGCTAGACCTAACGGTGAGCAGTTCTTC. This encodes CSARPNGEQFF. This rearrangement joins TRBV20-1 to TRBJ2-1; D unresolved. The germline V and J ends were trimmed by 2 bases and 9 bases, with 8 bases remaining between them. Germline-derived CDR1 and CDR2 are DFQATT and SNEGSKA (reference sequence). The CDR3 has 11 amino acids.

This clone was counted once. CDR3 sequence: CASSRLLAGLYEQYF. The CDR3 nucleotides read TGCGCCAGCAGCCGTTTACTAGCGGGGCTCTACGAGCAGTACTTC. The V call is TRBV4-1, the J call TRBJ2-7, with 10 bases fitting TRBD2. The CDR3 runs to 15 residues. With V trimmed by 4 bases and J by 3 bases, 6 bases remained unmatched. Germline values: CDR1 MGHRA, CDR2 YSYEKL.

The chain carries TRBV5-1 and TRBJ2-3; 13 positions match TRBD2. The CDR3 runs 17 residues. The germline CDR1 and CDR2 sequences are SGHRS and YFSETQ. V lost 2 bases and J lost 2; bases outside the gene matches: 5. This CDR3 is CASSFRTSGGNTDTQYF. In DNA, the CDR3 is TGCGCCAGCAGCTTCCGGACTAGCGGGGGAAACACAGATACGCAGTATTTT. Based on the CDR3 plus reference TRBV5-1 and TRBJ2-3, the full variable domain is KAGVTQTPRYLIKTRGQQVTLSCSPISGHRSVSWYQQTPGQGLQFLFEYFSETQRNKGNFPGRFSGRQFSNSRSEMNVSTLELGDSALYLCASSFRTSGGNTDTQYFGPGTRLTVL.

The chain combines TRBV7-6 with TRBJ2-7, with TRBD2 identical over 11 bases. This CDR3 comprises 19 residues. Germline lookup yields CDR1 SGHVS and CDR2 FNYEAQ. Trimming at V came to 0 bases and at J to 0 bases, leaving 10 bases not matched to a gene. This CDR3 is CASSLAASGGPGSSYEQYF. The CDR3 DNA reads TGTGCCAGCAGCTTAGCGGCTAGCGGGGGGCCCGGCAGCTCCTACGAGCAGTACTTC.

The rearrangement links TRBV6-5 to TRBJ1-1, with D possibly matching TRBD1 (5 bases). Germline V gene data show CDR1 as MNHEY and CDR2 as SVGAGI. Trimming left V 6 bases short and J 0 bases short, with 11 bases between. The CDR3 sequence is 14 residues long. The chain's CDR3 is CASRVREMNTEAFF. The CDR3 DNA is TGTGCCAGCAGGGTCAGGGAAATGAACACTGAAGCTTTCTTT.

This sequence joins TRBV20-1 and TRBJ2-3; 8 bases fit TRBD2. The CDR3 is 11 amino acids. V shed 5 bases and J 10 bases; nucleotides not matched to a gene: 5. The V gene's germline CDR1 is DFQATT and CDR2 SNEGSKA (reference sequence). The chain's CDR3 is CSALGGVAQYF. The CDR3 nucleotides are TGCAGTGCTCTCGGGGGGGTTGCGCAGTATTTT.

The chain employs TRBV6-1 and TRBJ2-7, with a tentative D call TRBD1 (6 bases). Germline values: CDR1 MNHNS, CDR2 SASEGT. The CDR3 loop spans 14 amino acids. The V gene lost 4 bases and the J gene lost 4 bases, with 14 bases spanning the gap. CDR3 loop: CASSAETGSYEQYF. Here the CDR3 DNA reads TGTGCCAGCAGTGCGGAGACAGGTTCGTACGAGCAGTACTTC.

V usage is TRBV4-1 and J usage is TRBJ2-2, with D perhaps TRBD1 (5 bases). Germline V gene lookup returns CDR1 MGHRA and CDR2 YSYEKL. This CDR3 is built from 16 residues. V was trimmed by 3 bases and J by 0 bases, leaving 11 bases between them. The CDR3 DNA reads as TGCGCCAGCAGCCAGTTCTCACAGGCGAACACCGGGGAGCTGTTTTTT. This translates into CASSQFSQANTGELFF.

The V gene is TRBV5-5, the J gene TRBJ2-3; 11 bases match TRBD2. Per germline, CDR1 SGHKS and CDR2 YYEKEE (reference sequence). The CDR3 loop spans 15 amino acids. The V and J ends lost 5 bases and 6 bases, in that order; junction bases with no gene match: 8. CDR3 in amino acids: CASRLLAGAPDTQYF. In nucleotides, the CDR3 is TGTGCCAGCAGGTTACTAGCGGGGGCCCCCGATACGCAGTATTTT.

V and J are TRBV19 and TRBJ2-6, with D possibly being TRBD1 (7 bases). With 11 bases removed from V and 2 bases from J, the gap between germline ends came to 10 bases. The CDR3 totals 13 residues. From germline, CDR1 is LNHDA and CDR2 SQIVND (reference sequence). Here the CDR3 DNA reads TGTGCCTCCAGGGGGGCTGGGGCCAACGTCCTGACTTTC. Its protein is CASRGAGANVLTF.

The V and J genes are TRBV11-2 and TRBJ2-3, with 7 bases lining up with TRBD2. Germline values: CDR1 SGHAT, CDR2 FQNNGV. V lost 3 bases to trimming and J lost 5 bases; unmatched junction nucleotides: 8. The CDR3 length is 15 residues. The CDR3 nucleotides are TGTGCCAGCAGCTTCGGGGCGGGGGACGGAGATACGCAGTATTTT. This translates into CASSFGAGDGDTQYF.

This clone was counted once. The rearrangement joins TRBV7-2 to TRBJ1-5; D gene uncertain. Germline values: CDR1 SGHTA, CDR2 FQGNSA. CDR3 length: 16 residues. The ends were cut back, 2 bases at V and 3 bases at J, with 14 bases in the middle. Here the CDR3 reads CASSLNGRHLNQPQHF. The CDR3 nucleotides are TGTGCCAGCAGCTTAAACGGCCGACACCTCAATCAGCCCCAGCATTTT.

This chain uses TRBV9 with TRBJ1-6; 10 bases are a match to TRBD1. Germline V gene lookup returns CDR1 SGDLS and CDR2 YYNGEE. Trimming took 3 bases from V and 10 from J; bases not matched to a gene: 7. There are 15 residues in the CDR3. CDR3 sequence: CASSARDRGGSPLHF. The CDR3 DNA reads TGTGCCAGCAGCGCAAGGGACAGGGGAGGATCACCCCTCCACTTT.

The chain couples TRBV5-1 to TRBJ2-5, with 7 bases that match TRBD2. The DNA matches TRBJ2-7 better at its end, which makes the J call doubtful. CDR1 and CDR2 (germline): SGHRS, YFSETQ. The CDR3 sequence is 16 residues long. This chain's CDR3 is CASSAATSGVGYEQYF. DNA of the CDR3: TGCGCCAGCAGTGCCGCCACGAGCGGGGTAGGTTACGAGCAGTACTTC.

The rearrangement links TRBV5-1 to TRBJ2-5, with 9 bases identical to TRBD1. Germline assignment: CDR1 SGHRS and CDR2 YFSETQ. This CDR3 is built from 15 residues. V lost 2 bases, J lost 5 bases, and 7 bases stayed unmatched. CDR3 region: CASSLAGQGGETQYF. Here the CDR3 DNA reads TGCGCCAGCAGCTTAGCGGGACAGGGAGGCGAGACCCAGTACTTC. Variable domain in full (rest from reference TRBV5-1 and TRBJ2-5): KAGVTQTPRYLIKTRGQQVTLSCSPISGHRSVSWYQQTPGQGLQFLFEYFSETQRNKGNFPGRFSGRQFSNSRSEMNVSTLELGDSALYLCASSLAGQGGETQYFGPGTRLLVL.

This clone appeared a few times. The rearrangement links TRBV5-5 to TRBJ1-5, with TRBD1 identical over 10 bases. This CDR3 spans 13 amino acids. CDR1 is SGHKS and CDR2 is YYEKEE in the germline V gene (reference sequence). V lost 6 bases, J lost 9 bases, and 6 bases stayed unmatched. The CDR3 nucleotides read TGTGCCAGCATGGAGACAGGGGGCAGGCCCCAGCATTTT. Amino acids: CASMETGGRPQHF. Using reference TRBV5-5 and TRBJ1-5 for the parts outside the CDR3, the full variable domain is DAGVTQSPTHLIKTRGQQVTLRCSPISGHKSVSWYQQVLGQGPQFIFQYYEKEERGRGNFPDRFSARQFPNYSSELNVNALLLGDSALYLCASMETGGRPQHFGDGTRLSIL.

The gene calls are TRBV5-1 and TRBJ2-1; 16 bases align to TRBD2. CDR1 is SGHRS and CDR2 is YFSETQ in the germline V gene. Trimming took 4 bases from V and 8 from J; bases not matched to a gene: 3. This CDR3 spans 15 amino acids. The CDR3 coding sequence is TGCGCCAGCAGCGGCGGGACTAGCGGGGGGGATGAGCAGTTCTTC. Translation gives CASSGGTSGGDEQFF.

V is TRBV5-6 and J is TRBJ1-1; 8 bases line up with TRBD1. The CDR3 covers 13 residues. CDR1 and CDR2 (germline): SGHDT, YYEEEE. Trimming at V came to 2 bases and at J to 8 bases, leaving 5 bases not matched to a gene. The CDR3 coding sequence is TGTGCCAGCAGCTTCAGACAGGGGCGGGAAGCTTTCTTT. As protein: CASSFRQGREAFF.

This chain links TRBV9 with TRBJ2-2, with D possibly matching TRBD2 (6 bases). With 3 bases removed from V and 4 bases from J, the gap between germline ends came to 16 bases. Looked up from germline, CDR1 is SGDLS and CDR2 is YYNGEE. The length of the CDR3 is 16 residues. The DNA of the CDR3 is TGTGCCAGCAGCGACCACTTAGCGCGGGGCACCGGGGAGCTGTTTTTT. This sequence encodes CASSDHLARGTGELFF.

The chain carries TRBV25-1 and TRBJ1-1; the D gene is possibly TRBD1 (6 bases). Trimming pared 1 base from V and 1 base from J, leaving 13 bases between. CDR1 is MGHDK and CDR2 is SYGVNS in the germline V gene. CDR3 length: 16 amino acids. The CDR3 spells CASSESGQMRNTEAFF. The DNA for the CDR3 is TGTGCCAGCAGTGAATCCGGACAGATGAGGAACACTGAAGCTTTCTTT.

This clone occurred once. The chain links TRBV7-2 to TRBJ2-1, with a tentative D call TRBD1 (6 bases). CDR1 SGHTA and CDR2 FQGNSA come from the germline V gene. The CDR3 loop spans 18 amino acids. Trimming cost V 5 bases and J 6 bases, with 26 bases left between them. CDR3 sequence reads: CASSRRGHQGGKGNEQFF. The CDR3 DNA reads as TGTGCCAGCAGCCGGAGAGGCCACCAAGGGGGTAAGGGCAATGAGCAGTTCTTC.